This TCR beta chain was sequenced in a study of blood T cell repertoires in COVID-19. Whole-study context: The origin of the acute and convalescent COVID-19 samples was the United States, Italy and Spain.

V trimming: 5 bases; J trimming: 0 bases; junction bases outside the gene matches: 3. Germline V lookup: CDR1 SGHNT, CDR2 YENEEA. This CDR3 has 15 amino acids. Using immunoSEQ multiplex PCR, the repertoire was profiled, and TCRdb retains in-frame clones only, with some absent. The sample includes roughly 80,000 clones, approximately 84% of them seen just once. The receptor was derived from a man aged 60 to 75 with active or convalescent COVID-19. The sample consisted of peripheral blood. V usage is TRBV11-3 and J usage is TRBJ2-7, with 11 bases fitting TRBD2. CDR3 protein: CASSKLAGVSYEQYF. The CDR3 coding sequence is TGTGCCAGCAGCAAACTAGCGGGGGTCTCCTACGAGCAGTACTTC.